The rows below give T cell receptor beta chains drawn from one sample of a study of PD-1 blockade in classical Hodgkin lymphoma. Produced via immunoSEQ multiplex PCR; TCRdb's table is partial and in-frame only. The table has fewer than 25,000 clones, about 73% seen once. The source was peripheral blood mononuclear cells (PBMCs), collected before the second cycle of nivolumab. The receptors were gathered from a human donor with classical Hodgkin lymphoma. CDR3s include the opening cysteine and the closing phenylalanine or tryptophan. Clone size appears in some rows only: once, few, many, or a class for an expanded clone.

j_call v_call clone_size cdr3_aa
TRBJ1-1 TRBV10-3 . CAIRAREGADTEAFF
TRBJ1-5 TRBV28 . CASSPFGAGGNQPQHF
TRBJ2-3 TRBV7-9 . CASSFQWGTDTQYF
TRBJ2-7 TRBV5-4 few CASSLDGDTYEQYF
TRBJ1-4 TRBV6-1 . CASRSVLGEKLFF
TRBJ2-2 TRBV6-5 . CASSYWDNTGELFF
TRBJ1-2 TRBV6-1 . CAGSEVLMTAPGGYTF
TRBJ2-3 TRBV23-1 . CASSPPGLLAGGEDTQYF
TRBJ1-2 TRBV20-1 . CSAKSYYGYTF
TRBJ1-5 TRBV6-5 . CASSMRGKSNQPQHF
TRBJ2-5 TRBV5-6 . CASSLMTSGSEETQYF